This is a list of T cell receptor beta chains from one sample in a study of blood T cell repertoires in COVID-19. Produced via immunoSEQ multiplex PCR; TCRdb's table is partial and in-frame only. The sample holds about half a million clones, more than 85% seen once. Material: PBMCs or T cells enriched from blood (not recorded which). Receptor source: a woman in her sixties who had recovered from COVID-19. Both conserved end residues are part of each CDR3. A D gene is named only where the DNA matches it firmly. Where a row states a size, it is once, few, many or the class of an expanded clone; other rows omit it.

j_call cdr3_length clone_size d_call v_call cdr3_aa cdr3_nt
TRBJ2-3 16 - TRBD2 TRBV4-2 CASSPGGRGGTDTQYF TGTGCCAGCAGCCCGGGGGGTCGGGGGGGTACAGATACGCAGTATTTT
TRBJ2-3 15 once - TRBV3-1/TRBV3-2 CASSQVWGDTDTQYF TGTGCCAGCAGCCAAGTATGGGGGGACACAGATACGCAGTATTTT
TRBJ1-1 12 - TRBD1 TRBV29-1 CSGKTGGTEAFF TGCAGCGGGAAGACAGGGGGTACTGAAGCTTTCTTT
TRBJ1-3 12 - - TRBV5-6 CASSTNGNTIYF TGTGCCAGCAGCACTAACGGAAACACCATATATTTT
TRBJ1-1 15 - TRBD1 TRBV6-5 CASSWQGAGNTEAFF TGTGCCAGCAGTTGGCAGGGGGCTGGGAACACTGAAGCTTTCTTT
TRBJ2-2 17 - TRBD1 TRBV19 CASSKRTGNPNTGELFF TGTGCCAGTAGTAAACGGACAGGTAACCCGAACACCGGGGAGCTGTTTTTT
TRBJ1-5 15 - - TRBV18 CASSDGGNSNQPQHF TGTGCCAGCTCTGACGGGGGAAATAGCAATCAGCCCCAGCATTTT
TRBJ2-7 17 - TRBD1 TRBV24-1 CATSDSPTGQRAYEQYF TGTGCCACCAGTGATTCCCCTACGGGACAGAGGGCCTACGAGCAGTACTTC
TRBJ2-7 15 - - TRBV13 CASSLGSNPSYEQYF TGTGCCAGCAGCTTAGGGAGTAACCCCTCCTACGAGCAGTACTTC
TRBJ2-6 17 - - TRBV3-1/TRBV3-2 CASSHTAGISGANVLTF TGTGCCAGCAGCCATACAGCAGGGATCTCTGGGGCCAACGTCCTGACTTTC
TRBJ2-2 15 - TRBD1 TRBV6-5 CASSYRQGHTGELFF TGTGCCAGCAGTTACAGACAGGGTCACACCGGGGAGCTGTTTTTT
TRBJ1-5 15 - TRBD1 TRBV27 CASSWDRGRNQPQHF TGTGCCAGCAGCTGGGACAGGGGGCGAAATCAGCCCCAGCATTTT
TRBJ1-5 14 - - TRBV5-1 CASRRDSSNQPQHF TGCGCCAGCAGGCGTGACAGTAGCAATCAGCCCCAGCATTTT
TRBJ2-4 17 once TRBD1 TRBV7-2 CASSRGTGSLAKNIQYF TGTGCCAGCAGCCGGGGGACAGGGAGCTTAGCCAAAAACATTCAGTACTTC
TRBJ1-1 15 - TRBD1 TRBV5-6 CASSRKDRDLPEAFF TGTGCCAGCAGCAGAAAAGACAGGGACTTACCCGAAGCTTTCTTT
TRBJ1-5 15 - - TRBV2 CASKQADYSNQPQHF TGTGCCAGCAAGCAGGCCGATTATAGCAATCAGCCCCAGCATTTT
TRBJ1-1 14 - TRBD1 TRBV6-1 CASSDGQGGREAFF TGTGCCAGCAGTGATGGACAGGGGGGAAGGGAAGCTTTCTTT
TRBJ2-7 12 - - TRBV3-1/TRBV3-2 CASSQDEREQYF TGTGCCAGCAGCCAAGATGAGAGGGAGCAGTACTTC
TRBJ2-1 18 - - TRBV6-1 CASSVGLTGVGIYNEQFF TGTGCCAGCAGTGTCGGTTTAACGGGGGTAGGCATTTACAATGAGCAGTTCTTC
TRBJ1-5 13 - - TRBV6-6 CASSLEQNQPQHF TGTGCCAGCAGTTTAGAACAGAATCAGCCCCAGCATTTT
TRBJ1-2 14 - - TRBV11-3 CASGRGEGNYGYTF TGTGCCAGCGGGAGGGGCGAAGGTAACTATGGCTACACCTTC
TRBJ2-2 14 - - TRBV3-1/TRBV3-2 CASRSTGITGELFF TGTGCCAGCAGGTCAACAGGGATCACCGGGGAGCTGTTTTTT
TRBJ1-4 13 - - TRBV30 CAWSRRVFEKLFF TGTGCCTGGAGTAGGCGGGTGTTCGAAAAACTGTTTTTT
TRBJ1-6 12 once - TRBV27 CASSLSPQPPHF TGTGCCAGCAGTTTATCACCACAGCCCCCCCACTTT
TRBJ1-5 14 - TRBD1 TRBV19 CASLGQVLNQPQHF TGTGCCAGCCTCGGACAGGTTTTGAATCAGCCCCAGCATTTT
TRBJ1-4 15 - - TRBV10-2 CASSESRTINEKLFF TGCGCCAGCAGTGAGTCGAGGACAATTAATGAAAAACTGTTTTTT
TRBJ1-6 16 - - TRBV2 CASSEASTAQGSPLHF TGTGCCAGCAGTGAAGCATCGACAGCCCAGGGCTCACCCCTCCACTTT
TRBJ1-5 11 - - TRBV19 CAIGGSWPQHF TGTGCCATAGGGGGTAGTTGGCCCCAGCATTTT
TRBJ1-5 14 - - TRBV2 CASSETGSNQPQHF TGTGCCAGCAGTGAAACAGGGTCCAATCAGCCCCAGCATTTT
TRBJ1-5 15 - TRBD1 TRBV28 CASSSGQGSGQPQHF TGTGCCAGCAGCTCGGGACAGGGTTCGGGGCAGCCCCAGCATTTT
TRBJ1-5 17 - TRBD1 TRBV18 CASSPPTGGTGNQPQHF TGTGCCAGCTCACCACCCACGGGAGGGACAGGGAATCAGCCCCAGCATTTT
TRBJ1-5 13 - - TRBV6-5 CASYGEVGQPQHF TGTGCCAGCTACGGGGAAGTGGGACAGCCCCAGCATTTT
TRBJ2-2 15 - TRBD1 TRBV5-1 CASNLGQANTGELFF TGCGCCAGCAACCTGGGACAGGCGAACACCGGGGAGCTGTTTTTT
TRBJ1-2 17 - - TRBV14 CASSLKGGLRAIYGYTF TGTGCCAGCAGCCTAAAAGGAGGACTCCGGGCGATCTATGGCTACACCTTC
TRBJ1-4 15 once TRBD1 TRBV6-5 CASSTTGGRGEKLFF TGTGCCAGCAGTACTACAGGGGGACGAGGTGAAAAACTGTTTTTT
TRBJ2-5 14 few TRBD2 TRBV5-1 CASIPTGSGKTQYF TGCGCCAGCATCCCCACGGGAAGCGGGAAGACCCAGTACTTC
TRBJ1-2 14 - - TRBV2 CASTQEGESYGYTF TGTGCCAGCACCCAAGAGGGGGAGAGCTATGGCTACACCTTC
TRBJ2-5 16 - - TRBV7-9 CASSWPGTRRGETQYF TGTGCCAGCAGCTGGCCCGGGACCCGGAGGGGAGAGACCCAGTACTTC
TRBJ2-3 13 - TRBD2 TRBV30 CAWSTSGGGTQYF TGTGCCTGGAGTACTAGCGGGGGGGGAACGCAGTATTTT
TRBJ1-2 16 - TRBD1 TRBV6-1 CASSEAWTGPNYGYTF TGTGCCAGCAGTGAAGCGTGGACAGGGCCTAACTATGGCTACACCTTC
TRBJ1-5 13 few TRBD1 TRBV30 CAWSTGESQPQHF TGTGCCTGGAGCACAGGGGAGAGCCAGCCCCAGCATTTT
TRBJ2-5 15 - TRBD2 TRBV20-1 CSASSKGGLAETQYF TGCAGTGCTAGTTCCAAGGGTGGACTAGCAGAGACCCAGTACTTC
TRBJ1-1 17 - TRBD1 TRBV5-4 CASSLVPGQGGNTEAFF TGTGCCAGCAGCTTGGTCCCGGGACAGGGCGGGAACACTGAAGCTTTCTTT
TRBJ2-7 15 - TRBD2 TRBV18 CASSPGLASSYEQYF TGTGCCAGCTCTCCCGGACTAGCGAGCTCCTACGAGCAGTACTTC
TRBJ2-4 14 - - TRBV10-2 CASREGGTKNIQYF TGCGCCAGCAGGGAGGGGGGGACCAAAAACATTCAGTACTTC
TRBJ2-5 13 - - TRBV11-2 CASKGNLQETQYF TGTGCCAGCAAGGGGAACCTCCAAGAGACCCAGTACTTC
TRBJ1-2 14 - - TRBV6-5 CASSSKGGGYGYTF TGTGCCAGCAGTTCAAAAGGAGGTGGCTATGGCTACACCTTC
TRBJ2-3 15 - TRBD2 TRBV2 CASSEGLAKADTQYF TGTGCCAGCAGTGAGGGACTAGCGAAGGCAGATACGCAGTATTTT
TRBJ1-1 13 - TRBD1 TRBV2 CASRTGLGTEAFF TGTGCCAGCAGGACAGGGTTAGGGACTGAAGCTTTCTTT
TRBJ1-6 14 few - TRBV2 CASTLQIVYSSLHF TGTGCCAGCACCTTACAGATTGTATATTCGTCCCTCCACTTT
TRBJ1-1 15 - - TRBV5-1 CASSLFGELGTEAFF TGCGCCAGCAGCTTGTTTGGAGAGCTCGGCACTGAAGCTTTCTTT
TRBJ2-1 16 - TRBD2 TRBV7-2 CASSLKGIGGANEQFF TGTGCCAGCAGCTTAAAGGGAATCGGGGGGGCCAATGAGCAGTTCTTC
TRBJ2-1 16 - - TRBV5-1 CASSLVVTSYGNEQFF TGCGCCAGCAGCTTGGTGGTTACTAGCTACGGCAATGAGCAGTTCTTC